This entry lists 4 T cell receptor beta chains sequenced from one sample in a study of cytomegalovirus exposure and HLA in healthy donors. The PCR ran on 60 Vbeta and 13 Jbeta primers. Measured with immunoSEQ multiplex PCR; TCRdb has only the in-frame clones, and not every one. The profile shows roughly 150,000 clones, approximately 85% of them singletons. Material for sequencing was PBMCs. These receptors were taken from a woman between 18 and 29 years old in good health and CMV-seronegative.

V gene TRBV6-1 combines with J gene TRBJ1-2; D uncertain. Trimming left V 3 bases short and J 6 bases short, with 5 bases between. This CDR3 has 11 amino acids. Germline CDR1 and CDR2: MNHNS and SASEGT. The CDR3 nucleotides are TGTGCCAGCAGTGATCCCGATGGCTACACCTTC. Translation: CASSDPDGYTF.

CDR3 bases: TGTGCCAGCAGTCTCTCAGGGTTTAGCAATCAGCCCCAGCATTTT. Protein product: CASSLSGFSNQPQHF. The chain is built from TRBV28 and TRBJ1-5; D perhaps matches TRBD1 (5 bases). Germline assignment: CDR1 MDHEN and CDR2 SYDVKM. The CDR3 contains 15 residues. The germline V and J ends were trimmed by 5 bases and 0 bases, with 11 bases remaining between them.

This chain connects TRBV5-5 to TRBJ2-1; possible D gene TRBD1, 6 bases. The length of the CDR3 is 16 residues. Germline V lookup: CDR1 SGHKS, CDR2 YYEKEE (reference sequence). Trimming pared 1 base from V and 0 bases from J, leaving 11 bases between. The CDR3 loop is CASSLMADSSYNEQFF. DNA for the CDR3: TGTGCCAGCAGCTTGATGGCGGACAGCTCCTACAATGAGCAGTTCTTC. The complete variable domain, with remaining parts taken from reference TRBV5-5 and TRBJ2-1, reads DAGVTQSPTHLIKTRGQQVTLRCSPISGHKSVSWYQQVLGQGPQFIFQYYEKEERGRGNFPDRFSARQFPNYSSELNVNALLLGDSALYLCASSLMADSSYNEQFFGPGTRLTVL.

The CDR3 protein is CASSLWGTGNGYTF. CDR3 sequence (DNA): TGTGCCAGCAGTTTATGGGGGACAGGGAATGGCTACACCTTC. This chain connects TRBV28 to TRBJ1-2; 9 nucleotides line up with TRBD1. The CDR3 is 14 residues long. Germline CDR1 reads MDHEN; CDR2 reads SYDVKM. The J segment lost 6 bases and the V segment lost 0 bases, leaving 2 bases of the junction unmatched.